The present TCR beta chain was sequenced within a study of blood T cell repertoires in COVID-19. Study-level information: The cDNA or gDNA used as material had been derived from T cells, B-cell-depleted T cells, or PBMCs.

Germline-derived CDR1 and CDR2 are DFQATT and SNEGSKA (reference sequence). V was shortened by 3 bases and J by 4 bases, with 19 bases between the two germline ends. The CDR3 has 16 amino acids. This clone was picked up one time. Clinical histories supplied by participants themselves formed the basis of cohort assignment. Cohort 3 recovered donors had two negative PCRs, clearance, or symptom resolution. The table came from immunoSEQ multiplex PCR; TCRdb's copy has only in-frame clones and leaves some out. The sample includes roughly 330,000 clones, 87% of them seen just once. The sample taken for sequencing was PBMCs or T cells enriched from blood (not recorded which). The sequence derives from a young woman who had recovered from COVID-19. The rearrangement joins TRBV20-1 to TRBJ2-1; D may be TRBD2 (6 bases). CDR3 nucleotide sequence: TGCAGTGCTAGTCCGCCGCCCGGGGGAGTTTACAATGAGCAGTTCTTC. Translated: CSASPPPGGVYNEQFF.